The 4 T cell receptor beta chains in this list originate from one sample, sequenced in a study of regulatory T cells. These receptors lack a known antigen. Primers: 52 TRBV forward and 13 TRBJ reverse. Data came from immunoSEQ multiplex PCR; TCRdb stores just in-frame clones and leaves some out. This sample has some 15,000 clones, with about 79% found just once. Overall study results and limits: In CD3G-deficient patients, conventional CD4+ T cells were enriched for hydrophobic CDR3 residues at positions 6 and 7.

The specimen was conventional CD4+ T cells sorted from blood. These receptors came from a person between 30 and 45 years old with CD3G deficiency.

The chain couples TRBV28 to TRBJ1-5, with 10 bases fitting TRBD1. This CDR3 has 15 residues. In germline, CDR1 is MDHEN, CDR2 SYDVKM. Unmatched junction bases numbered 8, after V lost 6 bases and J lost 6 bases. CDR3 coding DNA: TGTGCCAGCAGGGGGGACAGGGGCGTCGGTCAGCCCCAGCATTTT. This sequence encodes CASRGDRGVGQPQHF.

The chain's CDR3 is CASRLRIMNTEAFF. The CDR3 DNA sequence: TGTGCCTCCCGTTTAAGGATCATGAACACTGAAGCTTTCTTT. V usage is TRBV6-1 and J usage is TRBJ1-1; D unclear. V gave up 11 bases and J gave up 0 bases, with 16 bases separating them. Germline-derived CDR1 and CDR2 are MNHNS and SASEGT. This CDR3 is built from 14 residues.

The V and J genes are TRBV7-9 and TRBJ2-3; the match to TRBD2 covers 8 bases. Germline trimming cut 3 bases from V and 4 bases from J; bases unmatched to any gene: 3. This CDR3 contains 14 residues. Germline V gene sequence: CDR1 SEHNR, CDR2 FQNEAQ (reference sequence). For the CDR3, the DNA is TGTGCCAGCAGCTTTAGCGGGATCTCAGATACGCAGTATTTT. Its protein is CASSFSGISDTQYF.

The CDR3 region is CASSKPGQGYEQYF. The CDR3 bases are TGTGCCAGCAGTAAACCGGGACAGGGGTACGAGCAGTACTTC. This sequence joins TRBV28 and TRBJ2-7; TRBD1 matches at 10 bases. CDR1 is MDHEN, CDR2 SYDVKM, per germline. The CDR3 spans 14 residues. Trimming at V came to 5 bases and at J to 4 bases, leaving 5 bases not matched to a gene.